This entry is about one TCR beta chain. This record belongs to a study of control samples from healthy donors and cancer patients. The V and J ends lost 0 bases and 10 bases, in that order; junction bases with no gene match: 6. Germline CDR1 and CDR2: LGHDT and YNNKEL (reference sequence). The CDR3 spans 15 residues. Assay used: immunoSEQ multiplex PCR; TCRdb lists only in-frame clones, some missing. Of 150,000 to 200,000 clones listed, 91% are singletons. The sequence was obtained from a woman aged 25 to 45 in good health. Sequencing input: blood. The rearrangement uses TRBV3-1 (or the pseudogene TRBV3-2) and TRBJ2-1; 10 nucleotides line up with TRBD2. CDR3 sequence: CASSQDRIAGGEQFF. For the CDR3, the DNA is TGTGCCAGCAGCCAAGATCGGATAGCGGGGGGCGAGCAGTTCTTC.